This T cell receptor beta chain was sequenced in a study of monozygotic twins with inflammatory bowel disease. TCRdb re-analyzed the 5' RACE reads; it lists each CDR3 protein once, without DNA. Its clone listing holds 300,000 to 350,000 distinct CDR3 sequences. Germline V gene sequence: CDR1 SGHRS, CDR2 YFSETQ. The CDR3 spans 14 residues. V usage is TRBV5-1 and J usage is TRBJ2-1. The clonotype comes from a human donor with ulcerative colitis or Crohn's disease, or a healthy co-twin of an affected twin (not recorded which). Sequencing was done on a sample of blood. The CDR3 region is CASSLVQGLHEQFF.